Below, one TCR beta chain is given with its context. The sample is drawn from a study of beta chain features in type 1 diabetes. Reverse transcribing all isolated RNA meant expressed TCRB transcripts were sequenced. TCRdb's table, derived via immunoSEQ multiplex PCR, lists solely in-frame clones and lacks some. The repertoire has around 430,000 clones, about 32% of them found once; the top ten carry around 0.065%. Germline V lookup: CDR1 MDHEN, CDR2 SYDVKM. V was pared by 8 bases and J by 3 bases, with 6 bases between. The CDR3 spans 11 residues. This rearrangement joins TRBV28 to TRBJ2-3; D gene ambiguous. The source material was naive CD4+ T cells from blood. This receptor was identified in a young man in good health. CDR3 sequence (DNA): TGTGCCAGCCGTAAGACAGATACGCAGTATTTT. Protein sequence: CASRKTDTQYF.